The TCR beta chain under discussion was sequenced for a study of cytomegalovirus exposure and HLA in healthy donors. 60 Vbeta and 13 Jbeta primers were used in PCR. Method: immunoSEQ multiplex PCR; TCRdb's copy keeps in-frame clones and lacks some. The repertoire holds about 130,000 clones, with approximately 84% as singletons. CDR1 is SNHLY, CDR2 FYNNEI, per germline. Trimming cost V 2 bases and J 3 bases, with 11 bases left between them. CDR3 size: 14 residues. The TCR comes from a woman younger than 30 in good health and CMV-seronegative. The sample consisted of PBMCs. The rearrangement joins TRBV2 to TRBJ2-7; TRBD2 is a possible D gene (6 bases). The CDR3 protein is CASSESGWGYEQYF. In nucleotides, the CDR3 is TGTGCCAGCAGTGAAAGCGGGTGGGGCTACGAGCAGTACTTC.